A single sample is the source of the 27 T cell receptor beta chains below, sequenced in a study of T cell repertoires in cytomegalovirus infection. From the reads, TCRdb called clonotypes with MiXCR, one entry per CDR3 protein. The sample has over 450,000 distinct CDR3 sequences; about 11% are singletons. Sequenced material: PBMCs. The receptors originated from a human donor in good health (CMV status not recorded). Some clones in this sample may be carry-over from other donors' samples.

This clonotype has only a few counts. The chain links TRBV7-3 to TRBJ2-1; possibly TRBD1 or TRBD2 for D (6 bases each). Trimming removed 1 base from V and 8 bases from J, with 15 bases in between. CDR3 length: 15 amino acids. Germline lookup yields CDR1 SGHTA and CDR2 FQGTGA. The CDR3 DNA reads TGTGCCAGCAGCTTAAGGGGGGCGGTGACCCATGAGCAGTTCTTC. It encodes CASSLRGAVTHEQFF. The full variable domain, with the rest looked up from reference TRBV7-3 and TRBJ2-1, is GAGVSQTPSNKVTEKGKYVELRCDPISGHTALYWYRQSLGQGPEFLIYFQGTGAADDSGLPNDRFFAVRPEGSVSTLKIQRTERGDSAVYLCASSLRGAVTHEQFFGPGTRLTVL.

This clonotype appeared many times. This chain joins TRBV6-1 and TRBJ1-2, with 7 positions matching TRBD1. CDR3 size: 14 residues. Germline loops: CDR1 MNHNS, CDR2 SASEGT. V shed 5 bases, J shed 7 bases, and the junction held 10 bases outside the gene matches. The CDR3 protein is CASSPQGVMSGYTF. The CDR3 DNA sequence: TGTGCCAGCAGTCCCCAGGGGGTCATGTCTGGCTACACCTTC.

The V gene is TRBV5-4, the J gene TRBJ1-1; the D is unclear. The CDR3 totals 14 residues. The germline V and J ends were trimmed by 3 bases and 1 base, with 10 bases remaining between them. CDR1 is SGHNT and CDR2 is YYREEE in the germline V gene (reference sequence). CDR3 DNA: TGTGCCAGCAGCTCTCACGACGGGAACACTGAAGCTTTCTTT. It encodes CASSSHDGNTEAFF. Drawing the rest from reference TRBV5-4 and TRBJ1-1, the complete variable domain is ETGVTQSPTHLIKTRGQQVTLRCSSQSGHNTVSWYQQALGQGPQFIFQYYREEENGRGNFPPRFSGLQFPNYSSELNVNALELDDSALYLCASSSHDGNTEAFFGQGTRLTVV.

The genes are TRBV2 and TRBJ1-1, with D possibly TRBD1 on 5 matching bases. Trimming stripped 7 bases from V and 4 bases from J, with 22 bases between. This CDR3 region has 16 residues. Germline CDR1 reads SNHLY; CDR2 reads FYNNEI. The CDR3 nucleotides are TGTGCCAGCATCCCGGAGGGGCCCGACGGGGGCACTGAAGCTTTCTTT. Translated, it gives CASIPEGPDGGTEAFF.

Many counts were recorded for this clonotype. The chain uses TRBV7-6 and TRBJ2-5; D might be TRBD2 (6 bases). Looked up from germline, CDR1 is SGHVS and CDR2 is FNYEAQ. There are 14 residues in the CDR3. The germline V and J ends were trimmed by 5 bases and 4 bases, with 14 bases remaining between them. CDR3 coding DNA: TGTGCCAGCAGCAAGCCGGGAGCTGGAGAGACCCAGTACTTC. It encodes CASSKPGAGETQYF.

This clonotype has a count of ten or more. The chain uses TRBV28 and TRBJ2-7; 9 bases fit TRBD2. The germline CDR1 and CDR2 sequences are MDHEN and SYDVKM. There are 15 residues in the CDR3. Trimming removed 8 bases from V and 5 bases from J; junction bases left unmatched: 13. This CDR3 is CASGEWASGKDEQYF. The CDR3 coding sequence is TGTGCCAGCGGAGAATGGGCTAGCGGGAAAGACGAGCAGTACTTC.

This clonotype was recorded many times. This chain links TRBV7-9 with TRBJ1-1, with 8 bases fitting TRBD1. Trimming removed 8 bases from V and 1 base from J; junction bases left unmatched: 15. Germline V gene sequence: CDR1 SEHNR, CDR2 FQNEAQ (reference sequence). There are 17 residues in the CDR3. The CDR3 protein is CASLTDRARGANTEAFF. CDR3 nucleotide sequence: TGTGCCAGCTTAACGGACAGGGCGAGGGGGGCGAACACTGAAGCTTTCTTT.

This chain connects TRBV29-1 to TRBJ1-3; TRBD1 matches 7 bases. The V and J ends lost 1 base and 4 bases, in that order; junction bases with no gene match: 10. CDR3 size: 16 residues. CDR1 and CDR2 (germline): SQVTM, ANQGSEA. The CDR3 DNA sequence: TGCAGCGTTGAAGTCCGACAGGGATTAGCCGGAAACACCATATATTTT. It is translated as CSVEVRQGLAGNTIYF. Variable domain in full (rest from reference TRBV29-1 and TRBJ1-3): SAVISQKPSRDICQRGTSLTIQCQVDSQVTMMFWYRQQPGQSLTLIATANQGSEATYESGFVIDKFPISRPNLTFSTLTVSNMSPEDSSIYLCSVEVRQGLAGNTIYFGEGSWLTVV.

This sequence joins TRBV5-6 and TRBJ2-4, with 9 bases fitting TRBD2. This CDR3 is 16 amino acids long. With 4 bases clipped from V and 1 base from J, the junction kept 6 bases outside the gene matches. The germline CDR1 and CDR2 sequences are SGHDT and YYEEEE. The CDR3 spells CASSTPGLAAKNIQYF. For the CDR3, the DNA is TGTGCCAGCAGCACCCCGGGACTAGCTGCCAAAAACATTCAGTACTTC.

Ten or more counts support this clonotype. The J gene is TRBJ2-5, the V gene TRBV5-5; 12 bases fit TRBD1. The J segment lost 7 bases and the V segment lost 0 bases, leaving 7 bases of the junction unmatched. Germline CDR1 SGHKS, CDR2 YYEKEE (reference sequence). The CDR3 has 16 amino acids. The CDR3 region is CASSLVGTGGRRTQYF. In nucleotides, the CDR3 is TGTGCCAGCAGCTTGGTGGGGACAGGGGGCCGACGGACCCAGTACTTC.

This clonotype was seen many times. The rearrangement joins TRBV7-2 to TRBJ2-1, with 10 nucleotides matching TRBD1. V shed 6 bases and J 3 bases; nucleotides not matched to a gene: 5. The CDR3 sequence is 15 residues long. Germline lookup yields CDR1 SGHTA and CDR2 FQGNSA. The CDR3 protein is CASSRDRGNYNEQFF. CDR3 nucleotide sequence: TGTGCCAGCAGTCGGGACAGGGGAAACTACAATGAGCAGTTCTTC.

This clonotype came up many times. The CDR3 sequence: CASSWRPGTPGANVLTF. In DNA, the CDR3 is TGTGCCAGCAGCTGGCGCCCGGGCACCCCTGGGGCCAACGTCCTGACTTTC. The chain employs TRBV5-6 and TRBJ2-6; no definite D call. CDR3 length: 17 residues. Trimming shortened V by 3 bases and J by 2 bases, and 15 bases separated the two germline ends. The germline CDR1 and CDR2 sequences are SGHDT and YYEEEE.

This chain connects TRBV2 to TRBJ2-1, with 9 bases fitting TRBD1. The CDR3 runs to 11 residues. Germline CDR1 and CDR2: SNHLY and FYNNEI. V shed 11 bases, J shed 8 bases, and the junction held 4 bases outside the gene matches. The CDR3 nucleotides are TGTGCCGGTTACAGGGGGCATGAGCAGTTCTTC. Its translation is CAGYRGHEQFF.

This clonotype showed up just a few times. The DNA of the CDR3 is TGCAGCGCCCAGAGGGAGGAGGAGACCCAGTACTTC. Residues: CSAQREEETQYF. The chain recombines TRBV29-1 with TRBJ2-5, with D possibly being TRBD2 (6 bases). V lost 7 bases and J 5 bases, leaving 14 bases between the germline ends. The CDR3 is 12 residues long. In germline, CDR1 is SQVTM, CDR2 ANQGSEA.

This chain links TRBV4-1 with TRBJ1-2; TRBD1 matches at 9 bases. The CDR3 sequence is 15 residues long. V dropped 1 base and J dropped 6; count of bases not matched to a gene: 6. CDR1 MGHRA and CDR2 YSYEKL come from the germline V gene. The CDR3 coding sequence is TGCGCCAGCAGCCAAGCGACGGGACAGGGAGATGGCTACACCTTC. Residues: CASSQATGQGDGYTF.

This clonotype was counted only a few times. A read error may explain this, as a much larger clone is one base away. V gene TRBV6-6 combines with J gene TRBJ1-1; TRBD1 agrees at 8 bases. Unmatched junction bases numbered 3, after V lost 5 bases and J lost 4 bases. CDR3 length: 13 amino acids. The germline V gene encodes CDR1 MNHNY and CDR2 SVGAGI (reference sequence). Written as DNA, the CDR3 is TGTGCCAGCAGTGACAGGGGAGGCACTGAAGCTTTCTTT. Amino acid sequence: CASSDRGGTEAFF.

This clonotype was observed a handful of times. The chain combines TRBV20-1 with TRBJ2-2, with a tentative D call TRBD1 (5 bases). The CDR3 spans 16 residues. V dropped 0 bases and J dropped 1 base, with 12 bases sitting between them. From germline, CDR1 is DFQATT and CDR2 SNEGSKA (reference sequence). DNA for the CDR3: TGCAGTGCTAGAGATCGCAGGCAGGGGAACACCGGGGAGCTGTTTTTT. Its protein product is CSARDRRQGNTGELFF.

This clonotype showed up many times. This chain connects TRBV7-9 to TRBJ1-2, with no clear D. The V end lost 5 bases, the J end lost 7 bases, and 17 bases lay between the germline ends. This CDR3 has 14 amino acids. Germline V gene sequence: CDR1 SEHNR, CDR2 FQNEAQ (reference sequence). CDR3 loop: CASSPEETSRGYTF. The CDR3, as DNA: TGTGCCAGCAGCCCAGAGGAGACGTCTCGTGGCTACACCTTC.

This clonotype was recorded a few times. Germline and junction disagree at one end, which may indicate a read error. The rearrangement uses TRBV20-1 and TRBJ2-4; D unclear. Germline values: CDR1 DFQATT, CDR2 SNEGSKA (reference sequence). The CDR3 is 15 residues long. CDR3 sequence reads: CSARELDLAKNIQYF. In DNA form, the CDR3 reads TGCAGTGCCAGAGAATTAGATCTAGCCAAAAACATTCAGTACTTC.

With regard to this clonotype: A single base separates this from a much larger clone, so it may be a read error. V gene TRBV4-2 combines with J gene TRBJ2-5; TRBD2 might be the D (5 bases). This CDR3 contains 13 residues. Germline V gene lookup returns CDR1 LGHNA and CDR2 YNFKEQ. V shed 4 bases and J shed 6 bases, with 12 bases lying between them. CDR3 nucleotide sequence: TGTGCCAGCAGCCGAGACACCGGGAAGACCCAGTACTTC. Translated: CASSRDTGKTQYF.

This clonotype has at least ten counts. The chain combines TRBV7-9 with TRBJ2-6; TRBD1 agrees at 10 bases. Trimming took 5 bases from V and 1 from J; bases not matched to a gene: 11. Germline CDR1 and CDR2: SEHNR and FQNEAQ (reference sequence). CDR3 length: 19 residues. The CDR3 DNA sequence: TGTGCCAGCAGCCCGGGACTGGGACAGGGGCGGTCTGGGGCCAACGTCCTGACTTTC. It codes for CASSPGLGQGRSGANVLTF.

V is TRBV28 and J is TRBJ1-2, with D possibly TRBD1 on 6 matching bases. The V end was cut by 8 bases, the J end by 2 bases, with 9 bases between. CDR3 length: 12 amino acids. Germline-derived CDR1 and CDR2 are MDHEN and SYDVKM. The CDR3, as DNA: TGTGCCAGCCACGACAGGAACTATGGCTACACCTTC. This sequence encodes CASHDRNYGYTF.

This clonotype was recorded many times. The chain joins TRBV7-8 to TRBJ1-2, with D possibly being TRBD1 (6 bases). Trimming removed 3 bases at V and 4 bases at J, with 21 bases between. Germline V gene lookup returns CDR1 SGHVS and CDR2 FQNEAQ. There are 17 residues in the CDR3. Here the CDR3 reads CASSFRGTGKVAYGYTF. In DNA form, the CDR3 reads TGTGCCAGCAGCTTTAGGGGCACAGGGAAAGTTGCCTATGGCTACACCTTC.

At least ten counts were recorded for this clonotype. The V gene is TRBV12-3 or TRBV12-4, the J gene TRBJ2-1; D call uncertain. V was trimmed by 2 bases and J by 13 bases, leaving 12 bases between them. The CDR3 has 12 residues. CDR3 protein: CASSLFIGRQFF. CDR3 sequence (DNA): TGTGCCAGCAGTTTATTTATCGGTCGCCAGTTCTTC.

This clonotype was recorded many times. The chain links TRBV4-1 to TRBJ2-1; unclear D gene. The CDR3 runs 13 residues. Germline V gene sequence: CDR1 MGHRA, CDR2 YSYEKL. Trimming removed 1 base at V and 7 bases at J, with 8 bases between. This chain's CDR3 is CASSQVGKNEQFF. CDR3 DNA: TGCGCCAGCAGCCAAGTAGGGAAAAATGAGCAGTTCTTC.

Many counts were recorded for this clonotype. The rearrangement links TRBV7-2 to TRBJ2-7, with D perhaps matching TRBD1 or TRBD2 (6 bases each). V lost 5 bases to trimming and J lost 4 bases, with 24 bases between them. CDR1 and CDR2 from the germline V gene are SGHTA and FQGNSA. The CDR3 extends over 17 amino acids. CDR3 in amino acids: CASSPRRGAAASYEQYF. The CDR3 nucleotides are TGTGCCAGCAGCCCTCGTAGGGGGGCGGCCGCTTCGTACGAGCAGTACTTC.

This clonotype was recorded at least ten times. V and J are TRBV5-4 and TRBJ2-5, with D maybe TRBD2 (6 bases). Germline V CDR1 and CDR2: SGHNT, YYREEE (reference sequence). The CDR3 loop spans 15 amino acids. The V end was cut by 0 bases, the J end by 5 bases, with 14 bases between. The CDR3 loop is CASSLASEGGETQYF. The CDR3 bases are TGTGCCAGCAGCTTGGCTAGCGAAGGTGGCGAGACCCAGTACTTC.